The sequence of this T cell receptor beta chain was determined in a study of blood T cell repertoires in COVID-19. About the research overall: Italy, Spain and the United States were the sources of the convalescent and acute COVID-19 samples. PBMCs, B-cell-depleted T cells, or T cells provided the cDNA or gDNA that made up the material.

Germline-derived CDR1 and CDR2 are LGHNA and YNFKEQ. V shed 7 bases, J shed 6 bases, and the junction held 14 bases outside the gene matches. The CDR3 loop spans 17 amino acids. Sequenced by immunoSEQ multiplex PCR; TCRdb stores in-frame clones only, minus some. The sample holds around 260,000 clones, about 90% seen once. The sequence was collected from a woman aged 70 to 79 with COVID-19, enrolled during active disease. The J gene is TRBJ1-5, the V gene TRBV4-2; the match to TRBD1 covers 11 bases. Input material: peripheral blood. The CDR3 DNA follows: TGTGCCAGCACCAACGTAGGGACAGGGGGATTACGTCAGCCCCAGCATTTT. Translating gives CASTNVGTGGLRQPQHF.